Described below is a single T cell receptor beta chain sequence and its context. What it recognizes is unknown. The data derive from a study of OX40 agonist ivuxolimab in advanced cancers. Study information: Six ivuxolimab dose levels, 0.01 to 10 mg/kg, were given intravenously every 2 weeks. There were three patients with partial responses, one having hepatocellular carcinoma and two cutaneous melanoma.

Study results and caveats: Patients with a partial response at 0.1-3.0 mg/kg had among the lowest clonal expansion.

Germline V gene sequence: CDR1 MGHRA, CDR2 YSYEKL. Trimming left V 0 bases short and J 5 bases short, with 14 bases between. The CDR3 is made up of 15 amino acids. Using immunoSEQ multiplex PCR, the repertoire was profiled, and TCRdb retains in-frame clones only, with some absent. Of roughly 48,000 clones listed, about 90% are singletons. The sequencing used CD4+ or CD8+ T cells sorted from blood, collected in a trial of the OX40 agonist ivuxolimab. This TCR was recovered from an adult with an advanced solid tumor such as melanoma, head and neck, liver or kidney cancer. J is TRBJ2-7 and V is TRBV4-1; D is perhaps TRBD1 (5 bases). In nucleotides, the CDR3 is TGCGCCAGCAGCCAAGATTTCAGGGCAGTACACGAGCAGTACTTC. Its translation is CASSQDFRAVHEQYF.